The entry below gives a single T cell receptor (beta chain) sequence along with its context. Antigen: not known. The CDR3 has 15 residues. After removal of 2 bases from V and 8 bases from J, the junction contained 9 bases not matched to a gene. CDR1 SEHNR and CDR2 FQNEAQ come from the germline V gene (reference sequence). The record originates from a study of T-cell reconstitution after alpha-beta-depleted transplantation in children. The study's findings and limits: From newly produced T cells came most of the T-cell counts and diversity one year after transplant.

Unique molecular identifiers were used in preparing the TCRbeta library. TCRdb itself ran the PCR reads through MiXCR, one entry per CDR3 protein. The sample lists 800,000 to 1,000,000 distinct CDR3 sequences, under 30% occurring once. V gene TRBV7-9 combines with J gene TRBJ1-2; 9 bases match TRBD1. This specimen consisted of PBMCs, mostly from graft donor cells, obtained 360 days after TCRalphabeta/CD19-depleted stem cell transplant. The TCR was taken from a boy younger than two who had a stem cell transplant for SCID, so the T cells may come from the graft donor. The CDR3 DNA sequence: TGTGCCAGCAGCTTAATCCCGGACAGGGGCTGGGGCTACACCTTC. It codes for CASSLIPDRGWGYTF.